The 8 T cell receptor beta chains presented below share a single source sample, sequenced in a study of blood T cell repertoires in COVID-19. Sequencing was performed with immunoSEQ multiplex PCR; in TCRdb, only in-frame clones are kept and a portion is missing. The table lists 150,000 to 200,000 clones, under 95% of them singletons, with around 17% in the top ten. Sample: peripheral blood. The receptor source for this set is a man between 60 and 75 years old with active or convalescent COVID-19.

Here the CDR3 DNA reads TGTGCCAGCAGCCCACAGGGGGCTGGGAATTCACCCCTCCACTTT. It yields the protein CASSPQGAGNSPLHF. The chain couples TRBV28 to TRBJ1-6; 9 nucleotides line up with TRBD1. V dropped 6 bases and J dropped 7; count of bases not matched to a gene: 7. Germline loops: CDR1 MDHEN, CDR2 SYDVKM. The CDR3 is 15 residues long.

Here the CDR3 reads CASRAGSTDTQYF. The CDR3 DNA sequence: TGTGCCAGCAGAGCGGGTTCTACAGATACGCAGTATTTT. The chain joins TRBV5-4 to TRBJ2-3; D might be TRBD2 (6 bases). With 5 bases removed from V and 3 bases from J, the gap between germline ends came to 10 bases. The V gene's germline CDR1 is SGHNT and CDR2 YYREEE (reference sequence). The CDR3 runs 13 residues.

This chain links TRBV24-1 with TRBJ2-2; 9 bases map to TRBD1. Germline V gene lookup returns CDR1 KGHDR and CDR2 SFDVKD. V shed 4 bases and J 3 bases; nucleotides not matched to a gene: 8. The CDR3 has 17 amino acids. The CDR3 nucleotides are TGTGCCACCAGTGAGACACCGGGACAGGGATACACCGGGGAGCTGTTTTTT. Encoded protein: CATSETPGQGYTGELFF.

The rearrangement links TRBV5-1 to TRBJ1-2; tentative D call: TRBD1 (5 bases). V was shortened by 3 bases and J by 4 bases, with 10 bases between the two germline ends. The germline V gene encodes CDR1 SGHRS and CDR2 YFSETQ. This CDR3 has 13 amino acids. The CDR3 region is CASSSRVGYGYTF. The CDR3 nucleotides are TGCGCCAGCAGCTCCAGGGTGGGCTATGGCTACACCTTC.

The rearrangement uses TRBV28 and TRBJ2-1; maybe TRBD1 (6 bases). Germline CDR1 MDHEN, CDR2 SYDVKM. V gave up 3 bases and J gave up 4 bases, with 10 bases separating them. CDR3 length equals 14 residues. CDR3 loop: CASSFVDRYNEQFF. CDR3 in DNA: TGTGCCAGCAGTTTTGTGGACAGATACAATGAGCAGTTCTTC.

This clone was seen once. V gene TRBV7-6 combines with J gene TRBJ1-1, with D maybe TRBD1 (5 bases). This CDR3 comprises 16 residues. Germline values: CDR1 SGHVS, CDR2 FNYEAQ. Trimming removed 4 bases from V and 1 base from J, with 16 bases in between. The CDR3 is CASSYPQDMRNTEAFF. Here the CDR3 DNA reads TGTGCCAGCAGCTACCCACAGGATATGAGGAACACTGAAGCTTTCTTT.

This chain connects TRBV4-2 to TRBJ1-3, with D possibly TRBD1 on 6 matching bases. The V end was cut by 0 bases, the J end by 4 bases, with 10 bases between. The CDR3 totals 15 residues. CDR1 and CDR2 from the germline V gene are LGHNA and YNFKEQ. CDR3 DNA sequence: TGTGCCAGCAGCCAAGAACAGGGTTACGGAAACACCATATATTTT. This gives the protein CASSQEQGYGNTIYF.

The V call is TRBV11-2, the J call TRBJ1-3, with D possibly being TRBD1 (5 bases). The V end was cut by 4 bases, the J end by 0 bases, with 10 bases between. The CDR3 is 15 residues long. In germline, CDR1 is SGHAT, CDR2 FQNNGV. The CDR3 region has the DNA TGTGCCAGCAGCTCCAGGGAAAGCTCTGGAAACACCATATATTTT. Its translation is CASSSRESSGNTIYF.